Below, 20 T cell receptor beta chains from the same sample are listed, as sequenced in a study of T cells expressing NK-cell markers. TCRdb re-analyzed the 5' RACE reads; it lists each CDR3 protein once, without DNA. The sample table sets out about 540,000 distinct CDR3 sequences. The sample comprised blood T cells: a sorted CD56 or NKG2C T cell subset, CD4+ or CD8+ T cells, or bulk PBMC T cells (not recorded which). These receptor sequences come from a young man in good health.

This sequence joins TRBV5-1 and TRBJ1-1. This CDR3 contains 14 residues. CDR1 is SGHRS and CDR2 is YFSETQ in the germline V gene. CDR3 protein: CASSSIDMNTEAFF.

The chain carries TRBV7-9 and TRBJ2-2. Germline V gene data show CDR1 as SEHNR and CDR2 as FQNEAQ (reference sequence). This CDR3 comprises 13 residues. CDR3 residues: CASSFEYNGELFF.

The chain links TRBV7-8 to TRBJ2-6. There are 15 residues in the CDR3. Per the germline V gene, CDR1 is SGHVS and CDR2 is FQNEAQ. The CDR3 spells CASRVGWAGANVLTF.

The rearrangement links TRBV20-1 to TRBJ2-5; TCRdb proposes TRBD1, but this gene call is untestable without DNA. The CDR3 extends over 15 amino acids. Germline lookup yields CDR1 DFQATT and CDR2 SNEGSKA (reference sequence). This CDR3 is CSARRGTGSQETQYF.

The chain couples TRBV5-6 to TRBJ1-1; TCRdb calls TRBD1, which cannot be checked without DNA. The germline CDR1 and CDR2 sequences are SGHDT and YYEEEE. The length of the CDR3 is 17 residues. The CDR3 is CASSLRRNRGRRAEAFF.

The chain links TRBV14 to TRBJ2-3; TCRdb returns TRBD2, unconfirmable since there is no DNA. The CDR3 contains 15 residues. Per the germline V gene, CDR1 is SGHDN and CDR2 is FVKESK. The CDR3 sequence: CASSQDYALTDTQYF.

This rearrangement joins TRBV20-1 to TRBJ2-5; TCRdb reports TRBD2, a call that lacks DNA to check it against. CDR1 and CDR2 from the germline V gene are DFQATT and SNEGSKA (reference sequence). The CDR3 length is 15 residues. CDR3 loop: CSASVGGPPKKTQYF.

The genes are TRBV24-1 and TRBJ1-2; the TCRdb call, TRBD1, lacks DNA for checking. The CDR3 totals 15 residues. CDR1 is KGHDR, CDR2 SFDVKD, per germline. The CDR3 spells CATSDFGSPPYGYTF.

V is TRBV20-1 and J is TRBJ2-1; TCRdb selects TRBD2, and the lack of DNA leaves this call unchecked. From germline, CDR1 is DFQATT and CDR2 SNEGSKA (reference sequence). The CDR3 is made up of 14 amino acids. The CDR3 loop reads CSAKDGRASREQFF.

V and J are TRBV20-1 and TRBJ2-7; TCRdb's D call, TRBD2, is unchecked because there is no DNA. This CDR3 has 13 residues. Germline-derived CDR1 and CDR2 are DFQATT and SNEGSKA (reference sequence). The CDR3 sequence: CSAAPVARGEQYF.

The chain links TRBV29-1 to TRBJ2-5; as DNA is missing, the TRBD1 call by TCRdb cannot be tested. The germline CDR1 and CDR2 sequences are SQVTM and ANQGSEA. The CDR3 runs 14 residues. CDR3 amino acids: CSVDPGGYEETQYF. The whole variable domain, filled in from reference TRBV29-1 and TRBJ2-5, reads SAVISQKPSRDICQRGTSLTIQCQVDSQVTMMFWYRQQPGQSLTLIATANQGSEATYESGFVIDKFPISRPNLTFSTLTVSNMSPEDSSIYLCSVDPGGYEETQYFGPGTRLLVL.

The chain carries TRBV27 and TRBJ2-1; with no DNA, the TCRdb D assignment of TRBD1 cannot be verified. The CDR3 is made up of 17 amino acids. Germline V gives CDR1 MNHEY, CDR2 SMNVEV (reference sequence). The CDR3 region is CASSSLARGPQVNEQFF.

V and J are TRBV27 and TRBJ2-7; TCRdb calls TRBD1, which cannot be checked without DNA. CDR1 and CDR2 from the germline V gene are MNHEY and SMNVEV (reference sequence). This CDR3 comprises 15 residues. CDR3 in amino acids: CASSVADRASYEQYF.

This chain connects TRBV4-3 to TRBJ2-1; the D gene TCRdb calls, TRBD2, cannot be checked with no DNA. Germline loops: CDR1 LGHNA, CDR2 YSLEER. The CDR3 covers 18 residues. CDR3 sequence reads: CASSQDTSERGTYNEQFF.

The chain employs TRBV20-1 and TRBJ2-1. The V gene's germline CDR1 is DFQATT and CDR2 SNEGSKA (reference sequence). This CDR3 is built from 15 residues. CDR3 loop: CSARDLEVPYNEQFF.

The V and J genes are TRBV25-1 and TRBJ1-2; TCRdb outputs TRBD1, but without DNA this stays unchecked. Germline V gene sequence: CDR1 MGHDK, CDR2 SYGVNS. This CDR3 has 14 residues. CDR3 amino acids: CASSLTGGYYGYTF.

The genes are TRBV6-5 and TRBJ2-7; TCRdb's assignment of TRBD1 cannot be checked, as there is no DNA. The length of the CDR3 is 12 residues. Germline lookup yields CDR1 MNHEY and CDR2 SVGAGI. CDR3 in amino acids: CASRGVIYEQYF.

The chain couples TRBV9 to TRBJ2-1. Germline CDR1 reads SGDLS; CDR2 reads YYNGEE. The CDR3 is made up of 14 amino acids. CDR3 residues: CASSVLEVHNEQFF.

The chain couples TRBV5-5 to TRBJ1-4; TCRdb's D gene call, TRBD1, goes unchecked for lack of DNA. Germline CDR1 and CDR2: SGHKS and YYEKEE (reference sequence). The CDR3 has 14 residues. CDR3 sequence reads: CASSLPITGEKLFF. Full variable domain (remainder filled in from reference TRBV5-5 and TRBJ1-4): DAGVTQSPTHLIKTRGQQVTLRCSPISGHKSVSWYQQVLGQGPQFIFQYYEKEERGRGNFPDRFSARQFPNYSSELNVNALLLGDSALYLCASSLPITGEKLFFGSGTQLSVL.

This chain uses TRBV11-2 with TRBJ2-1; TCRdb outputs TRBD2, but without DNA this stays unchecked. The CDR3 covers 18 residues. The V gene's germline CDR1 is SGHAT and CDR2 FQNNGV. CDR3 sequence reads: CASSSLHRWRALGNEQFF.